The 5 T cell receptor beta chains below all came from one sample that was sequenced in a study of blood T cell repertoires in COVID-19. Assay: immunoSEQ multiplex PCR; the TCRdb copy retains only in-frame clones and omits some. The table records some 80,000 clones, 85% to 90% of them present only once. The sequencing sample was made of peripheral blood. Receptors were obtained from a man at least 80 years old with active or convalescent COVID-19.

This rearrangement joins TRBV5-3 to TRBJ2-2; D might be TRBD1 (6 bases). TRBV5-3 is marked as an open reading frame, function uncertain. V lost 7 bases, J lost 7 bases, and 17 bases lay in between. The CDR3 covers 14 residues. CDR3 residues: CARETGSLIGELFF. The CDR3 bases are TGTGCCAGAGAGACAGGTAGCCTTATCGGGGAGCTGTTTTTT.

The V call is TRBV28, the J call TRBJ2-5; D not certain. CDR3 length equals 12 residues. V was pared by 3 bases and J by 2 bases, with 4 bases between. Germline values: CDR1 MDHEN, CDR2 SYDVKM. The CDR3 sequence is CASSFPQETQYF. The CDR3 nucleotides read TGTGCCAGCAGTTTTCCACAAGAGACCCAGTACTTC.

The J gene is TRBJ1-3, the V gene TRBV11-2; D is undetermined. Trimming shortened V by 0 bases and J by 0 bases, and 12 bases separated the two germline ends. CDR3 length: 17 residues. CDR1 SGHAT and CDR2 FQNNGV come from the germline V gene. The CDR3 protein is CASSLEDRVVSGNTIYF. The CDR3 DNA reads TGTGCCAGCAGCTTAGAAGACCGGGTCGTCTCTGGAAACACCATATATTTT.

The rearrangement uses TRBV18 and TRBJ1-4, with D possibly TRBD1 on 5 matching bases. Germline CDR1 is KGHSH and CDR2 is LQKENI. The CDR3 sequence is 13 residues long. The V end was cut by 3 bases, the J end by 6 bases, with 8 bases between. CDR3 amino acids: CASSPQGYEKLFF. CDR3 coding DNA: TGTGCCAGCTCACCGCAGGGTTATGAAAAACTGTTTTTT.

The chain links TRBV27 to TRBJ1-5; 9 nucleotides align to TRBD1. The CDR3 covers 16 residues. The V segment lost 6 bases and the J segment 10 bases; nucleotides outside the gene matches: 16. Germline loops: CDR1 MNHEY, CDR2 SMNVEV (reference sequence). The CDR3 spells CASSSNPGDRAGPQHF. The CDR3 nucleotides read TGTGCCAGCAGCTCGAACCCCGGGGACAGGGCAGGACCCCAGCATTTT.